The 7 T cell receptor beta chains below were found in one sample sequenced in a study of cytomegalovirus exposure and HLA in healthy donors. The PCR contained 60 Vbeta and 13 Jbeta primers. Assay: immunoSEQ multiplex PCR; the TCRdb copy retains only in-frame clones and omits some. Of hundreds of thousands of clones listed, around 73% are singletons. Material for sequencing was PBMCs. These receptors were obtained from a male donor in good health and CMV-seronegative.

This chain uses TRBV2 with TRBJ1-2, with 7 bases identical to TRBD1. In germline, CDR1 is SNHLY, CDR2 FYNNEI. This CDR3 is built from 11 residues. The ends lost 11 bases at V and 8 bases at J; junction bases unmatched: 8. The CDR3 region has the DNA TGTGCCGGAAAGACAGGGCACGGCTACACCTTC. This codes for CAGKTGHGYTF.

The CDR3 reads CASSSQFALLSGANVLTF. CDR3 bases: TGTGCCAGCAGTTCCCAGTTCGCTCTCTTATCCGGGGCCAACGTCCTGACTTTC. The V and J genes are TRBV14 and TRBJ2-6; D call uncertain. The CDR3 totals 18 residues. The V and J ends lost 6 bases and 4 bases respectively, with 22 bases between them. The germline CDR1 and CDR2 sequences are SGHDN and FVKESK.

This clone was seen a handful of times. V is TRBV5-1 and J is TRBJ2-7; TRBD2 matches at 7 bases. The germline V gene has CDR1 SGHRS and CDR2 YFSETQ. V shed 0 bases and J 0 bases; nucleotides not matched to a gene: 3. The CDR3 runs 15 residues. Here the CDR3 DNA reads TGCGCCAGCAGCTTGGACGGGAGGAGCTCCTACGAGCAGTACTTC. Protein: CASSLDGRSSYEQYF.

This chain connects TRBV6-5 to TRBJ1-1; possible D gene TRBD1, 5 bases. The CDR3 length is 15 residues. Germline assignment: CDR1 MNHEY and CDR2 SVGAGI. Trimming stripped 5 bases from V and 0 bases from J, with 13 bases between. This CDR3 reads CASSGGTKMNTEAFF. CDR3 in DNA: TGTGCCAGCAGTGGGGGGACGAAGATGAACACTGAAGCTTTCTTT.

The chain combines TRBV6-6 with TRBJ1-4; no clear D. V lost 6 bases, J lost 4 bases, and 15 bases lay in between. The CDR3 is made up of 15 amino acids. Germline V CDR1 and CDR2: MNHNY, SVGAGI (reference sequence). CDR3 residues: CASSPPTLRNEKLFF. CDR3 nucleotide sequence: TGTGCCAGCAGCCCACCAACTCTTCGTAATGAAAAACTGTTTTTT.

V and J are TRBV6-6 and TRBJ2-1; TRBD2 might be the D (6 bases). Trimming removed 6 bases at V and 2 bases at J, with 17 bases between. CDR1 and CDR2 (germline): MNHNY, SVGAGI (reference sequence). The CDR3 contains 16 residues. The CDR3 bases are TGTGCCAGCAGGCCTTACCTAGCGATCACCTACAATGAGCAGTTCTTC. This gives the protein CASRPYLAITYNEQFF.

This sequence joins TRBV7-9 and TRBJ1-1; TRBD1 aligns across 7 bases. The CDR3 runs to 15 residues. CDR1 is SEHNR and CDR2 is FQNEAQ in the germline V gene (reference sequence). V was pared by 5 bases and J by 0 bases, with 6 bases of the junction left unmatched. DNA of the CDR3: TGTGCCAGCAGCACTGGGGACAGCTTGAACACTGAAGCTTTCTTT. Protein product: CASSTGDSLNTEAFF.